The next 5 T cell receptor beta chains were all read from a single sample in a study of control samples from healthy donors and cancer patients. Assay used: immunoSEQ multiplex PCR; TCRdb lists only in-frame clones, some missing. The table lists some 170,000 clones, less than 95% of them singletons. Sequencing input: PBMCs. The receptors shown here come from a man aged 55 to 70 with colorectal cancer.

This chain connects TRBV6-5 to TRBJ1-1; 8 bases align to TRBD1. V was pared by 2 bases and J by 7 bases, with 6 bases of the junction left unmatched. The germline gives CDR1 MNHEY, CDR2 SVGAGI. The CDR3 covers 14 residues. CDR3 DNA sequence: TGTGCCAGCAGTTACCAGCCAGGGGGCTTTGAAGCTTTCTTT. Translation: CASSYQPGGFEAFF.

The chain couples TRBV19 to TRBJ2-2; a weak D match, TRBD2 (5 bases). The CDR3 length is 16 residues. Trimming shortened V by 8 bases and J by 0 bases, and 16 bases separated the two germline ends. Germline CDR1 reads LNHDA; CDR2 reads SQIVND (reference sequence). The CDR3 is CASRSQGAANTGELFF. In nucleotides, the CDR3 is TGTGCCAGTCGTAGTCAAGGAGCGGCGAACACCGGGGAGCTGTTTTTT.

J is TRBJ1-6 and V is TRBV27; TRBD1 agrees at 7 bases. V was clipped by 3 bases and J by 8 bases; unmatched bases: 7. This CDR3 has 15 amino acids. Germline CDR1 is MNHEY and CDR2 is SMNVEV (reference sequence). For the CDR3, the DNA is TGTGCCAGCAGTTTTAGCAGAGGGGGCGATTCACCCCTCCACTTT. It encodes CASSFSRGGDSPLHF.

This chain uses TRBV29-1 with TRBJ1-2; 7 bases are shared with TRBD1. Germline values: CDR1 SQVTM, CDR2 ANQGSEA. The CDR3 totals 12 residues. The junction had 6 bases not matched to a gene; V was cut back by 4 bases and J by 7 bases. The CDR3 here is CSVGQGVGGYTF. In DNA, the CDR3 is TGCAGCGTTGGGCAGGGGGTAGGTGGCTACACCTTC.

J is TRBJ1-1 and V is TRBV19; 8 nucleotides align to TRBD1. CDR1 is LNHDA and CDR2 is SQIVND in the germline V gene (reference sequence). Trimming at V came to 0 bases and at J to 4 bases, leaving 13 bases not matched to a gene. The CDR3 loop spans 18 amino acids. The chain's CDR3 is CASSIETFPGQVGTEAFF. For the CDR3, the DNA is TGTGCCAGTAGTATAGAGACTTTCCCGGGACAGGTTGGCACTGAAGCTTTCTTT.